Reported below is one TCR beta chain. Antigen specificity is unknown. The data stem from a study of cytomegalovirus exposure and HLA in healthy donors. 60 Vbeta and 13 Jbeta primers were used in PCR. TCRdb's copy holds only in-frame clones and misses some; the assay was immunoSEQ multiplex PCR. The data hold under 95,000 clones, with around 80% observed a single time. Regarding the study as a whole: In a later analysis, most CMV-associated TCR beta chains appeared HLA-restricted. Among TCR beta chains of equal frequency, HLA-associated ones were more clonally expanded in a later analysis. CMV antigen specificity of a few CMV-associated chains was confirmed in vitro. Reported performance of the classifier showed diagnosis of cytomegalovirus status with high specificity and sensitivity.

This CDR3 comprises 14 residues. The germline CDR1 and CDR2 sequences are SGHAT and FQNNGV. V was cut by 5 bases and J by 4 bases, with 15 bases left in between. The V and J genes are TRBV11-2 and TRBJ2-7; D is possibly TRBD2 (6 bases). The clonotype was recovered from a male donor in good health and CMV-seronegative. The specimen sequenced was PBMCs. CDR3 region: CASSVGDSLYEQYF. The CDR3 DNA follows: TGTGCCAGCAGCGTTGGGGACTCCTTATACGAGCAGTACTTC.